The T cell receptor beta chain described here comes from a study of shared clonotypes between healthy human individuals. Overall study findings and caveats: Few donors limited the genetic and exposure-history diversity represented.

Comments on this clone: Its antigen remains unknown.

Germline V gene sequence: CDR1 LGHNA, CDR2 YNFKEQ. The length of the CDR3 is 15 residues. Roughly 200 ng DNA, about 33,000 T cell genomes, went into each sorted-subset replicate PCR. Per the study methods: Junction-only sequences without quality scores came from ImmunoSEQ, so filtering differed. Sequencing was performed with immunoSEQ multiplex PCR; in TCRdb, only in-frame clones are kept and a portion is missing. V and J calls and clone size are copied from that table; D and trimming were computed from the DNA. This sample yields around 690,000 clones, of which less than 95% are seen a single time; more than 30% belongs to the top ten.

The sequencing input was memory CD8+ T cells from PBMCs. Subset meaning: CD45RO+ cells pooled with CCR7-negative TemRA cells. The V gene is TRBV4-2, the J gene TRBJ2-5, with 12 nucleotides matching TRBD2. The end of the DNA aligns better with TRBJ2-7, so the J call may be wrong. The source is a man younger than 35 in good health. Some clones in this sample may be carry-over from other donors' samples. CDR3 amino acids: CASSQVTSGRYEQYF. DNA of the CDR3: TGTGCCAGCAGCCAAGTTACTAGCGGGAGGTACGAGCAGTACTTC.